This TCR beta chain was recovered during a study of immune cell composition in non-small cell lung cancer. Study-wide results and limits: Top 10 clone scores and clonality were higher in squamous than adenocarcinoma. Tumour-associated clones >0.5% occurred in approximately 32% of adenocarcinomas, 75% of squamous. Smoking pack-years did not significantly correlate with tumour TCR-beta clonality.

Profiled with immunoSEQ multiplex PCR; TCRdb holds only in-frame clones, not every one. This repertoire shows approximately 1,500 clones, 60% to 80% found once; its top ten account for approximately 13%. Note on this clone: No antigen is known for it.

Germline values: CDR1 MGHRA, CDR2 YSYEKL. This CDR3 region has 17 residues. Trimming took off 4 bases at V and 2 bases at J, with 17 bases between the two ends. This TCR was recovered from a human donor with non-small cell lung cancer. The sequenced material came from lung tumor tissue. The chain couples TRBV4-1 to TRBJ2-2, with TRBD1 as a possible D gene (6 bases). CDR3 in amino acids: CASSPYSSRGNTGELFF. CDR3 DNA: TGCGCCAGCAGCCCGTACTCGAGCAGGGGTAACACCGGGGAGCTGTTTTTT.